The 30 T cell receptor beta chains in this list originate from one sample, sequenced in a study of lymphopenia after photon versus proton radiotherapy. Produced via immunoSEQ multiplex PCR; TCRdb's table is partial and in-frame only. The sample holds about 4,500 clones, more than 65% seen once. This material consisted of peripheral blood, taken from a patient treated with proton-based radiotherapy. Receptor source: an elderly man with esophageal cancer.

By share of the sample, this clone is medium-sized. The V gene is TRBV28, the J gene TRBJ1-1; D is unclear. The CDR3 length is 10 residues. Germline loops: CDR1 MDHEN, CDR2 SYDVKM. CDR3 DNA sequence: TGTGCTATCCTTAGAAGTGAAGCTTTCTTT. It specifies CAILRSEAFF.

V is TRBV2 and J is TRBJ1-2; the D gene is possibly TRBD1 (5 bases). CDR3 size: 13 residues. Germline CDR1 reads SNHLY; CDR2 reads FYNNEI. V was clipped by 7 bases and J by 6 bases, with 15 bases between them. The CDR3 DNA reads as TGTGCCAGCAAGGAGCAGGGTGGGGATGGCTACACCTTC. Its protein product is CASKEQGGDGYTF.

J is TRBJ2-7 and V is TRBV6-1; D might be TRBD2 (6 bases). Germline CDR1 MNHNS, CDR2 SASEGT. V lost 5 bases and J 2 bases, leaving 16 bases between the germline ends. The CDR3 has 15 residues. CDR3 in amino acids: CASSPLRGGAYEQYF. The DNA of the CDR3 is TGTGCCAGCAGTCCCCTGCGCGGAGGGGCCTACGAGCAGTACTTC.

The V gene is TRBV6-1, the J gene TRBJ2-7; the match to TRBD2 covers 7 bases. This CDR3 has 14 residues. Losses at the gene ends were 6 bases for V and 2 bases for J; bases not matched to a gene: 7. Germline loops: CDR1 MNHNS, CDR2 SASEGT. The chain's CDR3 is CASRPSGETYEQYF. The DNA for the CDR3 is TGTGCCAGCAGACCAAGCGGGGAGACCTACGAGCAGTACTTC.

This chain connects TRBV6-5 to TRBJ2-1; D gene unclear. The germline V gene encodes CDR1 MNHEY and CDR2 SVGAGI. The CDR3 extends over 15 amino acids. V dropped 2 bases and J dropped 0 bases, with 8 bases sitting between them. The CDR3 region is CASSYGLSSYNEQFF. CDR3 sequence (DNA): TGTGCCAGCAGTTACGGATTGAGCTCCTACAATGAGCAGTTCTTC.

CDR3 region: CASSEAGSNQPQHF. For the CDR3, the DNA is TGTGCCAGCAGTGAAGCGGGTAGCAATCAGCCCCAGCATTTT. The chain employs TRBV6-1 and TRBJ1-5, with D uncertain. Germline V gives CDR1 MNHNS, CDR2 SASEGT. The V end was cut by 0 bases, the J end by 0 bases, with 3 bases between. The CDR3 extends over 14 amino acids.

This clone is labeled as medium-sized. The chain couples TRBV29-1 to TRBJ2-7; D might be TRBD1 (6 bases). Trimming removed 2 bases at V and 3 bases at J, with 14 bases between. This CDR3 comprises 14 residues. CDR1 and CDR2 from the germline V gene are SQVTM and ANQGSEA. The CDR3 here is CSVEYRERDYEQYF. CDR3 coding DNA: TGCAGCGTTGAATACAGGGAGAGGGACTACGAGCAGTACTTC.

The chain combines TRBV7-7 with TRBJ2-5; D may be TRBD2 (5 bases). The germline CDR1 and CDR2 sequences are SSHAT and FNYEAQ (reference sequence). CDR3 length: 13 amino acids. V dropped 5 bases and J dropped 5 bases, with 12 bases sitting between them. Written as DNA, the CDR3 is TGTGCCAGCAGCCCGAGCGGCGGGGAGACCCAGTACTTC. It translates to CASSPSGGETQYF.

The CDR3 DNA is TGTGCCAGCAGCCCGCTGACTAGCGGCACAGATACGCAGTATTTT. Encoded protein: CASSPLTSGTDTQYF. The chain is built from TRBV7-3 and TRBJ2-3; 8 positions match TRBD2. Germline lookup yields CDR1 SGHTA and CDR2 FQGTGA. The CDR3 contains 15 residues. The ends lost 5 bases at V and 1 base at J; junction bases unmatched: 5.

The chain combines TRBV29-1 with TRBJ2-5, with TRBD1 identical over 10 bases. V shed 5 bases and J 5 bases; nucleotides not matched to a gene: 8. The CDR3 covers 14 residues. Germline V gene lookup returns CDR1 SQVTM and CDR2 ANQGSEA. CDR3 region: CSVIDRGRGETQYF. The CDR3 DNA reads TGCAGCGTTATCGACAGGGGGCGCGGCGAGACCCAGTACTTC. Full variable domain (outside the CDR3, taken from reference TRBV29-1 and TRBJ2-5): SAVISQKPSRDICQRGTSLTIQCQVDSQVTMMFWYRQQPGQSLTLIATANQGSEATYESGFVIDKFPISRPNLTFSTLTVSNMSPEDSSIYLCSVIDRGRGETQYFGPGTRLLVL.

This rearrangement joins TRBV29-1 to TRBJ1-2; D is uncertain. This CDR3 is built from 11 residues. Germline loops: CDR1 SQVTM, CDR2 ANQGSEA. Trimming took 3 bases from V and 3 from J, leaving 5 bases between them. The CDR3 nucleotides read TGCAGCGTTGATACGTACTATGGCTACACCTTC. Protein: CSVDTYYGYTF.

The J gene is TRBJ1-2, the V gene TRBV6-5, with TRBD1 matching over 8 bases. V lost 7 bases and J lost 6; bases outside the gene matches: 13. Per germline, CDR1 MNHEY and CDR2 SVGAGI. This CDR3 is 15 amino acids long. This CDR3 is CASIQYPGGLDGYTF. CDR3 nucleotide sequence: TGTGCCAGCATTCAATACCCAGGGGGCTTAGATGGCTACACCTTC.

The rearrangement links TRBV5-5 to TRBJ1-4; possible D gene TRBD1, 5 bases. V gave up 4 bases and J gave up 5 bases, with 12 bases separating them. Germline CDR1 SGHKS, CDR2 YYEKEE (reference sequence). This CDR3 comprises 14 residues. In nucleotides, the CDR3 is TGTGCCAGCAGCGAGGGACCCTCGAATGAAAAACTGTTTTTT. Residues: CASSEGPSNEKLFF. Supplemented by reference TRBV5-5 and TRBJ1-4, the full variable domain reads DAGVTQSPTHLIKTRGQQVTLRCSPISGHKSVSWYQQVLGQGPQFIFQYYEKEERGRGNFPDRFSARQFPNYSSELNVNALLLGDSALYLCASSEGPSNEKLFFGSGTQLSVL.

The CDR3 region has the DNA TGTGCCAGCAAAGGGACGCGGGGAGGTCGGGGGACCATATATTTT. Translating gives CASKGTRGGRGTIYF. This chain uses TRBV28 with TRBJ1-3; D might be TRBD1 (5 bases). Germline V gene lookup returns CDR1 MDHEN and CDR2 SYDVKM. The CDR3 covers 15 residues. V was clipped by 7 bases and J by 10 bases, with 23 bases between them.

V gene TRBV4-2 combines with J gene TRBJ2-5, with D perhaps TRBD1 (5 bases). The V and J ends lost 0 bases and 4 bases respectively, with 12 bases between them. This CDR3 has 15 residues. Germline CDR1 LGHNA, CDR2 YNFKEQ. The CDR3 DNA reads TGTGCCAGCAGCCAAGATGGGGCCGTGGGAGAGACCCAGTACTTC. This sequence encodes CASSQDGAVGETQYF.

The chain links TRBV5-1 to TRBJ1-4; possibly TRBD1 for D (5 bases). V was cut by 2 bases and J by 8 bases, with 13 bases left in between. Germline CDR1 is SGHRS and CDR2 is YFSETQ. This CDR3 has 14 residues. This CDR3 reads CASSFGQGNEKLFF. CDR3 DNA sequence: TGCGCCAGCAGCTTCGGGCAGGGTAACGAAAAACTGTTTTTT. The full variable domain, in which reference TRBV5-1 and TRBJ1-4 provide the parts outside the CDR3, is KAGVTQTPRYLIKTRGQQVTLSCSPISGHRSVSWYQQTPGQGLQFLFEYFSETQRNKGNFPGRFSGRQFSNSRSEMNVSTLELGDSALYLCASSFGQGNEKLFFGSGTQLSVL.

V and J are TRBV19 and TRBJ1-1, with D unclear. Looked up from germline, CDR1 is LNHDA and CDR2 is SQIVND (reference sequence). The CDR3 consists of 14 residues. The V end was cut by 4 bases, the J end by 2 bases, with 11 bases between. The CDR3 region is CASSTWVSNTEAFF. In DNA, the CDR3 is TGTGCCAGTAGTACTTGGGTCTCCAACACTGAAGCTTTCTTT.

Within the sample, this clone is large. The rearrangement uses TRBV7-3 and TRBJ2-1, with 7 bases identical to TRBD2. The germline V gene encodes CDR1 SGHTA and CDR2 FQGTGA. V was clipped by 3 bases and J by 9 bases; unmatched bases: 5. The CDR3 sequence is 13 residues long. DNA of the CDR3: TGTGCCAGCAGCTTGGGCGGGGGAGGTGAGCAGTTCTTC. Its protein product is CASSLGGGGEQFF. The variable domain in full, with the rest retrieved from reference TRBV7-3 and TRBJ2-1, is GAGVSQTPSNKVTEKGKYVELRCDPISGHTALYWYRQSLGQGPEFLIYFQGTGAADDSGLPNDRFFAVRPEGSVSTLKIQRTERGDSAVYLCASSLGGGGEQFFGPGTRLTVL.

The V and J genes are TRBV5-6 and TRBJ2-7, with 9 bases matching TRBD2. J gave up 2 bases and V 4 bases, and 7 bases lay outside the gene matches. The CDR3 has 15 residues. The germline V gene has CDR1 SGHDT and CDR2 YYEEEE. CDR3 in amino acids: CASSTPSGKTYEQYF. CDR3 bases: TGTGCCAGCAGCACCCCTAGCGGGAAGACCTACGAGCAGTACTTC.

This clone was seen more than once but under ten times. The V gene is TRBV28, the J gene TRBJ1-5; maybe TRBD1 (6 bases). Germline assignment: CDR1 MDHEN and CDR2 SYDVKM. Trimming pared 3 bases from V and 5 bases from J, leaving 11 bases between. CDR3 size: 14 residues. DNA of the CDR3: TGTGCCAGCAGTTTCTGGGACACCTATCAGCCCCAGCATTTT. This translates into CASSFWDTYQPQHF.

V gene TRBV28 combines with J gene TRBJ2-1; TRBD2 agrees at 9 bases. Germline V gene lookup returns CDR1 MDHEN and CDR2 SYDVKM. This CDR3 is 14 amino acids long. The ends lost 8 bases at V and 8 bases at J; junction bases unmatched: 10. The CDR3 DNA follows: TGTGCCAGCTTGACTAGCGGAAGACAGGATGAGCAGTTCTTC. As protein: CASLTSGRQDEQFF.

The rearrangement links TRBV9 to TRBJ2-7; D unclear. Trimming pared 4 bases from V and 2 bases from J, leaving 10 bases between. Germline V lookup: CDR1 SGDLS, CDR2 YYNGEE. CDR3 length equals 13 residues. CDR3 loop: CASSPSGTYEQYF. CDR3 nucleotide sequence: TGTGCCAGCAGCCCCAGTGGGACCTACGAGCAGTACTTC.

The chain couples TRBV6-4 to TRBJ2-2, with 8 bases lining up with TRBD1. Trimming at V came to 6 bases and at J to 7 bases, leaving 7 bases not matched to a gene. The CDR3 is 14 residues long. CDR1 MRHNA and CDR2 SNTAGT come from the germline V gene. The CDR3 nucleotides read TGTGCCAGCAGCGAGACAGGGGAGATCGGGGAGCTGTTTTTT. As protein: CASSETGEIGELFF.

J is TRBJ2-3 and V is TRBV5-1; 8 nucleotides line up with TRBD2. Trimming at V came to 2 bases and at J to 4 bases, leaving 6 bases not matched to a gene. The germline V gene encodes CDR1 SGHRS and CDR2 YFSETQ. This CDR3 contains 15 residues. The CDR3 here is CASSLEAGDADTQYF. DNA for the CDR3: TGCGCCAGCAGCTTAGAAGCGGGGGATGCAGATACGCAGTATTTT.

This clone is categorized as medium-sized. The chain couples TRBV11-2 to TRBJ2-3; 7 positions agree with TRBD2. The CDR3 length is 16 residues. V shed 2 bases, J shed 2 bases, and the junction held 7 bases outside the gene matches. Per germline, CDR1 SGHAT and CDR2 FQNNGV. Written as DNA, the CDR3 is TGTGCCAGCAGCTTACGGCCAGCGGGGTCCACAGATACGCAGTATTTT. This codes for CASSLRPAGSTDTQYF. The full variable domain, with the rest looked up from reference TRBV11-2 and TRBJ2-3, is EAGVAQSPRYKIIEKRQSVAFWCNPISGHATLYWYQQILGQGPKLLIQFQNNGVVDDSQLPKDRFSAERLKGVDSTLKIQPAKLEDSAVYLCASSLRPAGSTDTQYFGPGTRLTVL.

V gene TRBV7-9 combines with J gene TRBJ2-4, with 7 positions matching TRBD1. CDR1 is SEHNR, CDR2 FQNEAQ, per germline (reference sequence). The CDR3 extends over 16 amino acids. V shed 4 bases and J 0 bases; nucleotides not matched to a gene: 6. The chain's CDR3 is CASSSGTALAKNIQYF. DNA for the CDR3: TGTGCCAGCAGCTCCGGGACAGCCTTAGCCAAAAACATTCAGTACTTC.

This clone was counted a single time. The rearrangement joins TRBV7-9 to TRBJ2-3, with TRBD1 matching over 11 bases. Trimming removed 2 bases from V and 4 bases from J; junction bases left unmatched: 2. The CDR3 extends over 15 amino acids. Germline CDR1 SEHNR, CDR2 FQNEAQ (reference sequence). As DNA, the CDR3 is TGTGCCAGCAGCTTAAGGGGACAGGGGGCAGATACGCAGTATTTT. Its protein product is CASSLRGQGADTQYF.

V usage is TRBV11-3 and J usage is TRBJ2-5; TRBD2 might be the D (5 bases). CDR3 length: 15 amino acids. Deletions cut 2 bases from V and 3 bases from J, with 13 bases between. Germline loops: CDR1 SGHNT, CDR2 YENEEA. Here the CDR3 reads CASSLLGREEETQYF. The CDR3 DNA reads TGTGCCAGCAGCTTATTGGGCCGGGAAGAAGAGACCCAGTACTTC.

The chain recombines TRBV5-4 with TRBJ2-7; D ambiguous. This CDR3 spans 13 amino acids. Trimming cost V 2 bases and J 4 bases, with 10 bases left between them. CDR1 SGHNT and CDR2 YYREEE come from the germline V gene (reference sequence). DNA for the CDR3: TGTGCCAGCAGCTTACGACGAGGATACGAGCAGTACTTC. This gives the protein CASSLRRGYEQYF.

For this clone: Sequence at one end of the junction differs from germline and may be a read error. Different DNA sequences within this sample yield the same CDR3. This chain uses TRBV9 with TRBJ2-3; 8 nucleotides align to TRBD2. Germline values: CDR1 SGDLS, CDR2 YYNGEE. The CDR3 loop spans 17 amino acids. The CDR3 sequence is CARSALGGAGLADTQYF. CDR3 nucleotides: TGCGCCCGCAGCGCTCTCGGGGGGGCGGGCTTAGCAGATACGCAGTATTTT.